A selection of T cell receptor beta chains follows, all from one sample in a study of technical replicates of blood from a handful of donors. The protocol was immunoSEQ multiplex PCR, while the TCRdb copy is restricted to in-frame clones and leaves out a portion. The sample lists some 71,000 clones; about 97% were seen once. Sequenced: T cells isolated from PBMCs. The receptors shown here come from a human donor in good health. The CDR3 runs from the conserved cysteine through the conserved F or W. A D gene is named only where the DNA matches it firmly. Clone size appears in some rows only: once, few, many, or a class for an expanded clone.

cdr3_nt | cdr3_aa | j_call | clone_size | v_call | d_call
TGTGCCAGCAGCTTGGCACAGGGGTGGGGTCAAGAGACCCAGTACTTC | CASSLAQGWGQETQYF | TRBJ2-5 | NA | TRBV5-5 | TRBD1
TGTGCCAGTAGTATTTCGCTGAGCTCCTACGAGCAGTACTTC | CASSISLSSYEQYF | TRBJ2-7 | NA | TRBV19 | NA
TGTGCCAGCAGTAGCTGGACAGGGGGACGCTACGAGCAGTACTTC | CASSSWTGGRYEQYF | TRBJ2-7 | NA | TRBV28 | TRBD1
TGTGCCAGCTCCCGCTCGCAGGGGGCTCTTCAGCCCCAGCATTTT | CASSRSQGALQPQHF | TRBJ1-5 | NA | TRBV18 | TRBD1
TGTGCCAGCAGGGGAGAGGTTAACAACTATGGCTACACCTTC | CASRGEVNNYGYTF | TRBJ1-2 | NA | TRBV6-5 | NA
TGTGCCAGCTCACGGGCTTACGACTATCAATCCTACGAGCAGTACTTC | CASSRAYDYQSYEQYF | TRBJ2-7 | NA | TRBV18 | NA
TGCAGCGCTGCGACAGGCCAAGAGACCCAGTACTTC | CSAATGQETQYF | TRBJ2-5 | NA | TRBV29-1 | NA
TGTGCCAGCAGCTTGGTAGGGACAGACTATGGCTACACCTTC | CASSLVGTDYGYTF | TRBJ1-2 | NA | TRBV5-4 | TRBD1
TGTGCCAGCAGCTTCGGGGAGCTTACTGAAGCTTTCTTT | CASSFGELTEAFF | TRBJ1-1 | once | TRBV7-9 | NA
TGCAGCGTGAGCGGGGTGGGGGAGCTGTTTTTT | CSVSGVGELFF | TRBJ2-2 | once | TRBV29-1 | TRBD2
TGTGCCTGGGGACTAGGGGATGAGCAGTTCTTC | CAWGLGDEQFF | TRBJ2-1 | NA | TRBV30 | TRBD2
TGTGCCAGCAGCGTAGATGGACAGGGAATTCTTAATGAAAAACTGTTTTTT | CASSVDGQGILNEKLFF | TRBJ1-4 | NA | TRBV9 | TRBD1
TGTGCCTGGAGTTCATTGTTAGCCCACAATGAGCAGTTCTTC | CAWSSLLAHNEQFF | TRBJ2-1 | NA | TRBV30 | NA
TGTGCCAGCAGTTTCAAAGCGGGAGGTCTCAATGAGCAGTTCTTC | CASSFKAGGLNEQFF | TRBJ2-1 | once | TRBV7-9 | TRBD2
TGCGCCAGCAGCTTGTTGGGGCAGGGGAGTAATCAGCCCCAGCATTTT | CASSLLGQGSNQPQHF | TRBJ1-5 | NA | TRBV5-1 | NA
TGTGCCAGCAGCAAAGGGGGACAGGGGGCGACTGAAGCTTTCTTT | CASSKGGQGATEAFF | TRBJ1-1 | NA | TRBV11-2 | TRBD1
TGTGCCTGGAGTGTAATCTCGGGACAGGATAGCAATCAGCCCCAGCATTTT | CAWSVISGQDSNQPQHF | TRBJ1-5 | NA | TRBV30 | TRBD1
TGTGCCAGCAGTTTAACAGGGGTGCGAGAGCAGTACTTC | CASSLTGVREQYF | TRBJ2-7 | NA | TRBV27 | TRBD1
TGTGCCTGGAGTGTACTCGGTCAGCCCCAGCATTTT | CAWSVLGQPQHF | TRBJ1-5 | NA | TRBV30 | NA
TGTGCCAGCAGTGCAGGGGTAACAACTGAAGCTTTCTTT | CASSAGVTTEAFF | TRBJ1-1 | NA | TRBV25-1 | NA
TGCAGCGTCGAGGGGGAGACTGAAGCTTTCTTT | CSVEGETEAFF | TRBJ1-1 | NA | TRBV29-1 | NA
TGTGCCAGCAGTTTAGCGGCAGGGGCTAGTGATGAAAAACTGTTTTTT | CASSLAAGASDEKLFF | TRBJ1-4 | NA | TRBV28 | NA
TGTGCCAGCAGCTTAGGCCCGGTTACCTACGAGCAGTACTTC | CASSLGPVTYEQYF | TRBJ2-7 | NA | TRBV13 | NA
TGTGCCAGCAGTTTTTTCTATAACAGTCAGCCCCAGCATTTT | CASSFFYNSQPQHF | TRBJ1-5 | NA | TRBV28 | NA
TGTGCCAGCAGACCAACAGGGACCGGGGAGCTGTTTTTT | CASRPTGTGELFF | TRBJ2-2 | few | TRBV11-3 | NA
TGTGCCAGCATACGGGACAGCTCCTACGAGCAGTACTTC | CASIRDSSYEQYF | TRBJ2-7 | NA | TRBV2 | TRBD1
TGCGCCAGCAGCAACTACAGGGGAAGCACAGATACGCAGTATTTT | CASSNYRGSTDTQYF | TRBJ2-3 | NA | TRBV4-3 | TRBD1
TGTGCCAGCAGAAGTCCGGGACAGGGTTCGGGCGAGACCCAGTACTTC | CASRSPGQGSGETQYF | TRBJ2-5 | NA | TRBV27 | TRBD1